A selection of T cell receptor beta chains follows, all from one sample in a study of CD8 T cells in Susac syndrome. TCRdb independently ran MiXCR on the immunoSEQ multiplex PCR reads; one entry per CDR3 protein. Here the sample spans 200,000 to 250,000 distinct CDR3 sequences, 95% being singletons. The sample consisted of CD4+ T cells from PBMCs. All receptors come from a human donor with multiple sclerosis. CDR3s include the opening cysteine and the closing phenylalanine or tryptophan. The order of the fields is CDR3 DNA, CDR3 protein, V gene, CDR3 length, clone size, D gene, J gene. A D gene is named only where the DNA matches it firmly. Some rows have no size entry. The others give once, few or many, or a class for an expanded clone.

DNA: TGTGCCACCAGTGACCACACGGGGTATGAGCAGTTCTTC
CDR3: CATSDHTGYEQFF
V: TRBV24-1
length: 13
size: -
D: -
J: TRBJ2-1

DNA: TGTGCCAGCACCCGCGGGGACAATGAGCAGTTCTTC
CDR3: CASTRGDNEQFF
V: TRBV12-3/TRBV12-4
length: 12
size: -
D: -
J: TRBJ2-1

DNA: TGTGCCTGGACCCCTTCCTACAATGAGCAGTTCTTC
CDR3: CAWTPSYNEQFF
V: TRBV30
length: 12
size: -
D: -
J: TRBJ2-1

DNA: TGCAGTGCTAGGTCGGGACAGACCCCTCCCAATGAGCAGTTCTTC
CDR3: CSARSGQTPPNEQFF
V: TRBV20-1
length: 15
size: -
D: TRBD1
J: TRBJ2-1

DNA: TGTGCCTGGAGTGAGCCGGGTAACACTGAAGCTTTCTTT
CDR3: CAWSEPGNTEAFF
V: TRBV30
length: 13
size: -
D: -
J: TRBJ1-1

DNA: TGTGCCAGCAGCTTAGCGCTTGGGCTAGCCGCCTACAATGAGCAGTTCTTC
CDR3: CASSLALGLAAYNEQFF
V: TRBV7-8
length: 17
size: -
D: -
J: TRBJ2-1

DNA: TGCAGTGCTAGAGATCACCAGGCCGTAAACTATGGCTACACCTTC
CDR3: CSARDHQAVNYGYTF
V: TRBV20-1
length: 15
size: -
D: -
J: TRBJ1-2

DNA: TGCAGTGCTAGCGGTGCCACGCGCTACGAGCAGTACTTC
CDR3: CSASGATRYEQYF
V: TRBV20-1
length: 13
size: -
D: -
J: TRBJ2-7

DNA: TGCAGTGCTCGGAGTTTAAACACTGAAGCTTTCTTT
CDR3: CSARSLNTEAFF
V: TRBV20-1
length: 12
size: -
D: -
J: TRBJ1-1

DNA: TGTGCCAGCAGCTTGGCGTTCAAGCGGACCCAAGAGACCCAGTACTTC
CDR3: CASSLAFKRTQETQYF
V: TRBV5-4
length: 16
size: -
D: -
J: TRBJ2-5

DNA: TGCAGTGCTAGAGTTCCTGGCGGGGCCTCCTACAATGAGCAGTTCTTC
CDR3: CSARVPGGASYNEQFF
V: TRBV20-1
length: 16
size: once
D: -
J: TRBJ2-1

DNA: TGTGCCAGCAGTGAAATAGCCAACCAGCATTTT
CDR3: CASSEIANQHF
V: TRBV6-1
length: 11
size: -
D: -
J: TRBJ1-5

DNA: TGTGCCAGCAGTGAGCAACAGCTAGCCAAAAACATTCAGTACTTC
CDR3: CASSEQQLAKNIQYF
V: TRBV2
length: 15
size: -
D: -
J: TRBJ2-4

DNA: TGTGCCAGCTCACCGGGACTAGCGGGAGCAGATACGCAGTATTTT
CDR3: CASSPGLAGADTQYF
V: TRBV18
length: 15
size: -
D: TRBD2
J: TRBJ2-3

DNA: TGTGCTAGTGGTTTGGGCGCGGGAGGGCCTTACCATGAGCAGTTCTTC
CDR3: CASGLGAGGPYHEQFF
V: TRBV12-5
length: 16
size: -
D: TRBD2
J: TRBJ2-1

DNA: TGTGCCAGCAGCTTAGCCGGTTACAATGAGCAGTTCTTC
CDR3: CASSLAGYNEQFF
V: TRBV11-2
length: 13
size: -
D: -
J: TRBJ2-1

DNA: TGTGCCTGGAGTGGGGGACCCGTCCTGGGCACTGAAGCTTTCTTT
CDR3: CAWSGGPVLGTEAFF
V: TRBV30
length: 15
size: -
D: -
J: TRBJ1-1

DNA: TGTGCCAGTAGCTCACAGGGAACCTACGAGCAGTACTTC
CDR3: CASSSQGTYEQYF
V: TRBV19
length: 13
size: -
D: -
J: TRBJ2-7

DNA: TGCAGTGCTAGACACAGTCGGGCCTACGAGCAGTACTTC
CDR3: CSARHSRAYEQYF
V: TRBV20-1
length: 13
size: -
D: -
J: TRBJ2-7

DNA: TGCAGCGCGGACGGGCTCACGGTAAATGAGCAGTTCTTC
CDR3: CSADGLTVNEQFF
V: TRBV29-1
length: 13
size: -
D: -
J: TRBJ2-1

DNA: TGCAGTGCTAGAGGATGGGAGACCCAGTACTTC
CDR3: CSARGWETQYF
V: TRBV20-1
length: 11
size: -
D: -
J: TRBJ2-5

DNA: TGTGCCAGTAGTGGCCTAGCGGTGAACACCGGGGAGCTGTTTTTT
CDR3: CASSGLAVNTGELFF
V: TRBV19
length: 15
size: -
D: TRBD2
J: TRBJ2-2

DNA: TGTGCCAGCAGCTATAGTAACGGCTACACCTTC
CDR3: CASSYSNGYTF
V: TRBV5-6
length: 11
size: -
D: -
J: TRBJ1-2

DNA: TGCAGTGCCTCCGGGACAGGGGGTTTCAATCAGCCCCAGCATTTT
CDR3: CSASGTGGFNQPQHF
V: TRBV20-1
length: 15
size: -
D: TRBD1
J: TRBJ1-5

DNA: TGTGCTAGTGGTTTGGACAGGGTGAACTATGGCTACACCTTC
CDR3: CASGLDRVNYGYTF
V: TRBV12-5
length: 14
size: -
D: -
J: TRBJ1-2

DNA: TGCGCCAGCAGCCGGGAACTAGCGGGAGTGTCCCAGTACTTC
CDR3: CASSRELAGVSQYF
V: TRBV5-1
length: 14
size: -
D: TRBD2
J: TRBJ2-5